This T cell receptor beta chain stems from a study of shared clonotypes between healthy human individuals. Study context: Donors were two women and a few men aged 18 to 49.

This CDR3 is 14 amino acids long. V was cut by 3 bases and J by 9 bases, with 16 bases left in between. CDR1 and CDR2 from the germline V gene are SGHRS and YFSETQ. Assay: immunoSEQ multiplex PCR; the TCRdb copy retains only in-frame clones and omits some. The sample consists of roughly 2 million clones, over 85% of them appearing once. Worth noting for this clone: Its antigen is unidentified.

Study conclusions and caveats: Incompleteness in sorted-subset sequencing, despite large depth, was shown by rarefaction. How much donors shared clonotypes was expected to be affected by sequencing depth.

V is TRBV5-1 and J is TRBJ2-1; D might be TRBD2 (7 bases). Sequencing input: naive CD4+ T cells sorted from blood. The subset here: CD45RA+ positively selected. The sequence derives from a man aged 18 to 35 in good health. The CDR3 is CASSWTEGRGEQFF. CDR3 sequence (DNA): TGCGCCAGCAGCTGGACAGAGGGGAGGGGTGAGCAGTTCTTC.